This T cell receptor (beta chain) comes out of a study of T cell responses to AZD1222 COVID-19 vaccine. About this clone itself: Its matching antigen is unknown.

The ends lost 4 bases at V and 6 bases at J; junction bases unmatched: 7. The CDR3 contains 14 residues. Germline V gives CDR1 LGHNA, CDR2 YSLEER. The study's findings and limits: Nearly half of spike-specific TCRs reportedly target unmutated variant regions.

Measured with immunoSEQ multiplex PCR; TCRdb has only the in-frame clones, and not every one. The table shows about 96,000 clones, with 90% occurring only once. The sample consisted of peripheral blood, taken on day 0 of AZD1222 vaccination. The TCR comes from an adult in good health. The V and J genes are TRBV4-3 and TRBJ2-3; 7 bases match TRBD1. The CDR3, as DNA: TGCGCCAGCAGCCCAGCACTACAGGGGGATACGCAGTATTTT. Translation: CASSPALQGDTQYF.